This is a list of T cell receptor beta chains from one sample in a study of OX40 agonist ivuxolimab in advanced cancers. Sequencing was performed with immunoSEQ multiplex PCR; in TCRdb, only in-frame clones are kept and a portion is missing. The table has some 74,000 clones, about 85% seen once. Sequenced here: CD4+ or CD8+ T cells sorted from blood, sampled in a trial of the OX40 agonist ivuxolimab. These receptors were taken from an adult with an advanced solid tumor such as melanoma, head and neck, liver or kidney cancer. Both conserved end residues are part of each CDR3. D genes are given only for firm matches. The size field is filled for only some rows; it gives once, few, many or a size class.

V gene: TRBV15
J gene: TRBJ2-2
clone size: NA
D gene: TRBD2
CDR3 protein: CATSSVSGSTGELFF
CDR3 DNA: TGTGCCACCAGCAGCGTTAGCGGGAGCACCGGGGAGCTGTTTTTT

V gene: TRBV4-1
J gene: TRBJ2-7
clone size: NA
D gene: NA
CDR3 protein: CASSQGGGDPEQYF
CDR3 DNA: TGCGCCAGCAGCCAAGGAGGGGGTGATCCCGAGCAGTACTTC

V gene: TRBV6-1
J gene: TRBJ1-5
clone size: NA
D gene: NA
CDR3 protein: CASSGDSNQPQHF
CDR3 DNA: TGTGCCAGCAGTGGAGATAGCAATCAGCCCCAGCATTTT

V gene: TRBV7-9
J gene: TRBJ2-7
clone size: NA
D gene: NA
CDR3 protein: CASSFGLGLSEQYF
CDR3 DNA: TGTGCCAGCAGCTTTGGGCTGGGTCTTTCCGAGCAGTACTTC

V gene: TRBV19
J gene: TRBJ1-5
clone size: NA
D gene: NA
CDR3 protein: CASSLTENQPQHF
CDR3 DNA: TGTGCCAGTAGTCTGACAGAGAATCAGCCCCAGCATTTT

V gene: TRBV11-3
J gene: TRBJ1-1
clone size: NA
D gene: NA
CDR3 protein: CASSLGMNTEAFF
CDR3 DNA: TGTGCCAGCAGCTTAGGCATGAACACTGAAGCTTTCTTT

V gene: TRBV5-5
J gene: TRBJ2-1
clone size: NA
D gene: NA
CDR3 protein: CASSPDPSEPGNEQFF
CDR3 DNA: TGTGCCAGCAGCCCCGACCCTAGCGAACCGGGGAATGAGCAGTTCTTC

V gene: TRBV7-9
J gene: TRBJ1-4
clone size: NA
D gene: TRBD1
CDR3 protein: CASSLTGGDLKLFF
CDR3 DNA: TGTGCCAGCAGCTTAACAGGGGGGGACCTAAAACTGTTTTTT

V gene: TRBV7-2
J gene: TRBJ2-1
clone size: NA
D gene: NA
CDR3 protein: CASSLSPSMNEQFF
CDR3 DNA: TGTGCCAGCAGCTTAAGCCCCTCGATGAATGAGCAGTTCTTC

V gene: TRBV6-5
J gene: TRBJ2-7
clone size: once
D gene: NA
CDR3 protein: CASSYATGRNYEQYF
CDR3 DNA: TGTGCCAGCAGTTACGCTACGGGACGGAACTACGAGCAGTACTTC

V gene: TRBV27
J gene: TRBJ1-3
clone size: NA
D gene: NA
CDR3 protein: CASRRGSGNTIYF
CDR3 DNA: TGTGCCAGCAGGAGGGGTTCTGGAAACACCATATATTTT

V gene: TRBV28
J gene: TRBJ2-1
clone size: NA
D gene: TRBD2
CDR3 protein: CASKGLAGRRQVEQFF
CDR3 DNA: TGTGCCAGCAAGGGACTAGCGGGAAGGAGGCAGGTTGAGCAGTTCTTC

V gene: TRBV27
J gene: TRBJ1-4
clone size: NA
D gene: NA
CDR3 protein: CASSLSPTNEKLFF
CDR3 DNA: TGTGCCAGCAGTTTAAGCCCAACTAATGAAAAACTGTTTTTT

V gene: TRBV5-1
J gene: TRBJ2-5
clone size: NA
D gene: TRBD2
CDR3 protein: CASSPGLERETQYF
CDR3 DNA: TGCGCCAGCAGCCCGGGACTAGAGAGGGAGACCCAGTACTTC

V gene: TRBV21-1
J gene: TRBJ2-1
clone size: NA
D gene: NA
CDR3 protein: CASSKEVVHLSGRWLDEQFF
CDR3 DNA: TGTGCCAGCAGCAAAGAGGTGGTTCATCTTAGCGGGAGATGGCTGGATGAGCAGTTCTTC

V gene: TRBV6-5
J gene: TRBJ1-6
clone size: once
D gene: NA
CDR3 protein: CASSYSSRADSPLHF
CDR3 DNA: TGTGCCAGCAGTTACTCAAGCAGAGCCGATTCACCCCTCCACTTT

V gene: TRBV11-2
J gene: TRBJ2-7
clone size: NA
D gene: TRBD2
CDR3 protein: CASSLLAGGNEQYF
CDR3 DNA: TGTGCCAGCAGCTTACTAGCGGGAGGGAATGAGCAGTACTTC

V gene: TRBV30
J gene: TRBJ2-3
clone size: NA
D gene: NA
CDR3 protein: CAWGAGDHTDTQYF
CDR3 DNA: TGTGCCTGGGGGGCGGGCGATCACACAGATACGCAGTATTTT

V gene: TRBV6-5
J gene: TRBJ1-2
clone size: NA
D gene: TRBD1
CDR3 protein: CASSYSGTGLGYTF
CDR3 DNA: TGTGCCAGCAGTTACTCCGGGACAGGGCTTGGCTACACCTTC

V gene: TRBV5-1
J gene: TRBJ2-5
clone size: NA
D gene: TRBD2
CDR3 protein: CASSSSTSGSETQYF
CDR3 DNA: TGCGCCAGCAGTTCCTCGACTAGCGGGAGTGAGACCCAGTACTTC

V gene: TRBV4-3
J gene: TRBJ1-3
clone size: once
D gene: TRBD1
CDR3 protein: CASSQDRGLNTIYF
CDR3 DNA: TGCGCCAGCAGCCAGGACAGGGGGCTGAACACCATATATTTT

V gene: TRBV2
J gene: TRBJ2-7
clone size: once
D gene: NA
CDR3 protein: CASSPRREQYF
CDR3 DNA: TGTGCCAGCTCACCAAGGAGGGAGCAGTACTTC

V gene: TRBV5-6
J gene: TRBJ2-2
clone size: NA
D gene: TRBD2
CDR3 protein: CASSQRAGVTGELFF
CDR3 DNA: TGTGCCAGCAGCCAAAGAGCGGGGGTTACCGGGGAGCTGTTTTTT

V gene: TRBV9
J gene: TRBJ2-2
clone size: once
D gene: TRBD2
CDR3 protein: CASSVRDYQAGELFF
CDR3 DNA: TGTGCCAGCAGCGTCCGGGACTATCAGGCCGGGGAGCTGTTTTTT

V gene: TRBV7-2
J gene: TRBJ1-3
clone size: NA
D gene: NA
CDR3 protein: CASSLLTGNTIYF
CDR3 DNA: TGTGCCAGCAGCCTTTTAACAGGAAACACCATATATTTT

V gene: TRBV5-1
J gene: TRBJ1-1
clone size: NA
D gene: NA
CDR3 protein: CASTNGPGRDTEAFF
CDR3 DNA: TGCGCCAGCACCAATGGGCCGGGGAGGGACACTGAAGCTTTCTTT

V gene: TRBV7-2
J gene: TRBJ2-3
clone size: NA
D gene: NA
CDR3 protein: CASSPFPRSTDTQYF
CDR3 DNA: TGTGCCAGCAGCCCTTTTCCTCGGAGCACAGATACGCAGTATTTT

V gene: TRBV21-1
J gene: TRBJ1-4
clone size: NA
D gene: NA
CDR3 protein: CASSIPGTEARATNEKLFF
CDR3 DNA: TGTGCCAGCAGCATTCCCGGGACAGAGGCGAGAGCAACTAATGAAAAACTGTTTTTT

V gene: TRBV18
J gene: TRBJ2-7
clone size: NA
D gene: NA
CDR3 protein: CASSPPRRTYEQYF
CDR3 DNA: TGTGCCAGCTCACCACCGCGGCGGACCTACGAGCAGTACTTC

V gene: TRBV7-3
J gene: TRBJ2-2
clone size: NA
D gene: NA
CDR3 protein: CASSLRGTGELFF
CDR3 DNA: TGTGCCAGCAGCCTTCGAGGAACCGGGGAGCTGTTTTTT

V gene: TRBV11-3
J gene: TRBJ1-1
clone size: NA
D gene: NA
CDR3 protein: CASGYLGQEVFGTEAFF
CDR3 DNA: TGTGCCAGCGGATACCTGGGGCAGGAGGTATTTGGCACTGAAGCTTTCTTT

V gene: TRBV5-5
J gene: TRBJ2-3
clone size: NA
D gene: TRBD2
CDR3 protein: CASSPAGDRDTQYF
CDR3 DNA: TGTGCCAGCAGCCCAGCGGGAGATAGGGATACGCAGTATTTT

V gene: TRBV5-6
J gene: TRBJ2-1
clone size: NA
D gene: NA
CDR3 protein: CASSLMTRVESYNEQFF
CDR3 DNA: TGTGCCAGCAGCTTGATGACCCGGGTGGAGTCCTACAATGAGCAGTTCTTC

V gene: TRBV5-1
J gene: TRBJ2-3
clone size: NA
D gene: NA
CDR3 protein: CASSDTDTQYF
CDR3 DNA: TGCGCCAGCAGCGACACAGATACGCAGTATTTT

V gene: TRBV6-5
J gene: TRBJ1-3
clone size: NA
D gene: NA
CDR3 protein: CASTHRELSGNTIYF
CDR3 DNA: TGTGCCAGCACCCACAGGGAACTCTCTGGAAACACCATATATTTT

V gene: TRBV6-5
J gene: TRBJ2-1
clone size: once
D gene: NA
CDR3 protein: CASNRESSYNEQFF
CDR3 DNA: TGTGCCAGCAATCGGGAGAGCTCCTACAATGAGCAGTTCTTC

V gene: TRBV28
J gene: TRBJ2-7
clone size: NA
D gene: NA
CDR3 protein: CASSWGTDDYEQYF
CDR3 DNA: TGTGCCAGCAGTTGGGGGACGGATGACTACGAGCAGTACTTC

V gene: TRBV6-5
J gene: TRBJ2-7
clone size: few
D gene: TRBD2
CDR3 protein: CASRVAGVSYEQYF
CDR3 DNA: TGTGCCAGCAGGGTAGCGGGGGTCTCCTACGAGCAGTACTTC

V gene: TRBV19
J gene: TRBJ2-7
clone size: NA
D gene: NA
CDR3 protein: CASSIGLRRSSYEQYF
CDR3 DNA: TGTGCCAGTAGTATAGGCCTTAGGCGGAGCTCCTACGAGCAGTACTTC

V gene: TRBV7-9
J gene: TRBJ2-1
clone size: NA
D gene: NA
CDR3 protein: CASSLGDTRDSRFF
CDR3 DNA: TGTGCCAGCAGCTTAGGTGATACGCGGGACAGTCGGTTCTTC

V gene: TRBV11-3
J gene: TRBJ1-1
clone size: NA
D gene: NA
CDR3 protein: CASRQLTSNTEAFF
CDR3 DNA: TGTGCCAGCAGGCAACTAACGTCTAACACTGAAGCTTTCTTT

V gene: TRBV2
J gene: TRBJ2-7
clone size: NA
D gene: NA
CDR3 protein: CASSEQPHHYEQYF
CDR3 DNA: TGTGCCAGCAGTGAACAGCCGCACCACTACGAGCAGTACTTC

V gene: TRBV28
J gene: TRBJ2-2
clone size: NA
D gene: TRBD1
CDR3 protein: CASSYMGPWGTGNTGELFF
CDR3 DNA: TGTGCCAGCAGTTATATGGGCCCCTGGGGGACAGGGAACACCGGGGAGCTGTTTTTT

V gene: TRBV28
J gene: TRBJ2-7
clone size: NA
D gene: TRBD1
CDR3 protein: CASTPSGQGIHEQYF
CDR3 DNA: TGTGCCAGCACCCCCTCTGGACAGGGGATCCACGAGCAGTACTTC

V gene: TRBV28
J gene: TRBJ2-5
clone size: NA
D gene: NA
CDR3 protein: CASSLGGWPSETQYF
CDR3 DNA: TGTGCCAGCAGTTTGGGTGGCTGGCCGTCGGAGACCCAGTACTTC

V gene: TRBV4-1
J gene: TRBJ2-1
clone size: NA
D gene: TRBD2
CDR3 protein: CASSRRGLAGVDEQFF
CDR3 DNA: TGCGCCAGCAGCCGGAGGGGACTAGCGGGAGTAGATGAGCAGTTCTTC

V gene: TRBV11-3
J gene: TRBJ2-1
clone size: few
D gene: NA
CDR3 protein: CASSLEVLSYNEQFF
CDR3 DNA: TGTGCCAGCAGCTTAGAGGTATTATCCTACAATGAGCAGTTCTTC

V gene: TRBV27
J gene: TRBJ2-3
clone size: NA
D gene: NA
CDR3 protein: CASRDNGGDTQYF
CDR3 DNA: TGTGCCAGCAGAGATAATGGGGGGGATACGCAGTATTTT

V gene: TRBV7-6
J gene: TRBJ2-1
clone size: NA
D gene: NA
CDR3 protein: CASSSTRIAAVGQFF
CDR3 DNA: TGTGCCAGCAGCTCCACCCGGATAGCGGCGGTTGGGCAGTTCTTC

V gene: TRBV7-9
J gene: TRBJ2-3
clone size: NA
D gene: NA
CDR3 protein: CASSFDTPSTDTQYF
CDR3 DNA: TGTGCCAGCAGCTTCGACACTCCTAGCACAGATACGCAGTATTTT

V gene: TRBV5-4
J gene: TRBJ1-4
clone size: NA
D gene: TRBD1
CDR3 protein: CASSQGQGVTNEKLFF
CDR3 DNA: TGTGCCAGCAGCCAGGGACAGGGGGTGACTAATGAAAAACTGTTTTTT

V gene: TRBV7-2
J gene: TRBJ2-1
clone size: NA
D gene: NA
CDR3 protein: CASRDSGAYNEQFF
CDR3 DNA: TGTGCCAGCAGGGACAGCGGGGCCTACAATGAGCAGTTCTTC

V gene: TRBV19
J gene: TRBJ2-7
clone size: NA
D gene: NA
CDR3 protein: CASSISGSSYEQYF
CDR3 DNA: TGTGCCAGTAGTATAAGCGGATCGTCCTACGAGCAGTACTTC

V gene: TRBV11-1
J gene: TRBJ2-1
clone size: NA
D gene: TRBD2
CDR3 protein: CASSLGTREGEQFF
CDR3 DNA: TGTGCCAGCAGCTTAGGAACGCGGGAGGGGGAGCAGTTCTTC

V gene: TRBV14
J gene: TRBJ2-7
clone size: few
D gene: NA
CDR3 protein: CASSQVGLYEQYF
CDR3 DNA: TGTGCCAGCAGCCAAGTTGGGCTGTACGAGCAGTACTTC

V gene: TRBV28
J gene: TRBJ2-1
clone size: NA
D gene: NA
CDR3 protein: CASIPRSSSYNEQFF
CDR3 DNA: TGTGCCAGCATACCTCGTTCTTCGTCCTACAATGAGCAGTTCTTC

V gene: TRBV5-1
J gene: TRBJ2-3
clone size: NA
D gene: TRBD2
CDR3 protein: CASSLAAGGSTDTQYF
CDR3 DNA: TGCGCCAGCAGCTTGGCGGCGGGAGGAAGCACAGATACGCAGTATTTT

V gene: TRBV6-8
J gene: TRBJ2-5
clone size: NA
D gene: NA
CDR3 protein: CASSAGTTQETQYF
CDR3 DNA: TGTGCCAGCAGTGCCGGGACAACACAAGAGACCCAGTACTTC

V gene: TRBV7-2
J gene: TRBJ1-3
clone size: NA
D gene: NA
CDR3 protein: CASSFTPPGNTIYF
CDR3 DNA: TGTGCCAGCAGCTTTACACCGCCTGGAAACACCATATATTTT